One and the same sample provided the 14 T cell receptor beta chains below, sequenced in a study of blood T cell repertoires in COVID-19. The assay was immunoSEQ multiplex PCR, and TCRdb's table has in-frame clones only and misses some. This table holds some 46,000 clones, approximately 83% found once. Sequenced input: peripheral blood. The receptors originated from a woman older than 75 with COVID-19, enrolled during active disease.

This rearrangement joins TRBV6-5 to TRBJ1-2; tentatively, D is TRBD1 (6 bases). Germline loops: CDR1 MNHEY, CDR2 SVGAGI. The CDR3 covers 14 residues. Trimming left V 6 bases short and J 7 bases short, with 18 bases between. The CDR3 nucleotides are TGTGCCAGCAGCCGTCAGGGGTTTGTAGGTGGCTACACCTTC. This translates into CASSRQGFVGGYTF.

The chain joins TRBV5-1 to TRBJ2-1; maybe TRBD1 (6 bases). This CDR3 is 17 amino acids long. The V and J ends lost 4 bases and 0 bases respectively, with 17 bases between them. Germline assignment: CDR1 SGHRS and CDR2 YFSETQ. This CDR3 is CASSPSRGRSSYNEQFF. The CDR3 nucleotides read TGCGCCAGCAGCCCTTCCAGGGGCCGGAGCTCCTACAATGAGCAGTTCTTC.

This rearrangement joins TRBV19 to TRBJ2-5, with D tentatively TRBD1 (6 bases). The V gene lost 3 bases and the J gene lost 5 bases, with 13 bases spanning the gap. Germline V gene data show CDR1 as LNHDA and CDR2 as SQIVND (reference sequence). This CDR3 contains 14 residues. CDR3 bases: TGTGCCAGTAGTATTAGGGGGAGCCCGGAGACCCAGTACTTC. As protein: CASSIRGSPETQYF.

Remarks on this clone: This may arise from a read error, as a much more abundant clone is one base away. The same CDR3 is also encoded by other DNA sequences in this sample. V gene TRBV4-3 combines with J gene TRBJ1-1; D is unresolved. Per germline, CDR1 LGHNA and CDR2 YSLEER. The V end lost 1 base, the J end lost 1 base, and 4 bases lay between the germline ends. The CDR3 runs to 13 residues. Here the CDR3 reads CASSQAGNTEAFF. CDR3 DNA: TGCGCCAGCAGCCAAGCGGGGAACACTGAAGCTTTCTTT.

V is TRBV6-6 and J is TRBJ1-1, with D maybe TRBD1 (6 bases). With 9 bases removed from V and 2 bases from J, the gap between germline ends came to 10 bases. The CDR3 is made up of 12 amino acids. Looked up from germline, CDR1 is MNHNY and CDR2 is SVGAGI (reference sequence). The CDR3 DNA reads TGTGCCAGTACAGGGTTAAACACTGAAGCTTTCTTT. This gives the protein CASTGLNTEAFF.

This clone was detected only once. The CDR3 nucleotides are TGCGCCAGCAGCCCCTCCCGGGGGGCCTACGAGCAGTACTTC. As protein: CASSPSRGAYEQYF. The genes are TRBV4-3 and TRBJ2-7, with 7 bases aligning to TRBD2. The junction had 5 bases not matched to a gene; V was cut back by 4 bases and J by 2 bases. This CDR3 comprises 14 residues. Germline V gene data show CDR1 as LGHNA and CDR2 as YSLEER.

The rearrangement uses TRBV19 and TRBJ2-4; possibly TRBD1 for D (5 bases). V lost 5 bases and J lost 0, with 14 bases in between. This CDR3 has 16 residues. Germline CDR1 reads LNHDA; CDR2 reads SQIVND (reference sequence). CDR3 nucleotide sequence: TGTGCCAGTAGTGCCTCTGACAGTCTAGCCAAAAACATTCAGTACTTC. Translation: CASSASDSLAKNIQYF.

This clone has a handful of counts. The V and J genes are TRBV2 and TRBJ2-7, with no clear D. The V end lost 4 bases, the J end lost 3 bases, and 4 bases lay between the germline ends. Germline CDR1 is SNHLY and CDR2 is FYNNEI. This CDR3 comprises 11 residues. CDR3 residues: CASSAFYEQYF. CDR3 sequence (DNA): TGTGCCAGCAGTGCCTTCTACGAGCAGTACTTC.

This clone was observed once. The J gene is TRBJ2-5, the V gene TRBV9; 15 positions agree with TRBD2. CDR1 and CDR2 (germline): SGDLS, YYNGEE. The V gene end was trimmed by 4 bases and the J gene end by 5 bases; junction bases not matched to a gene: 6. The CDR3 is 16 residues long. CDR3 sequence: CASSIGTSGGRETQYF. DNA of the CDR3: TGTGCCAGCAGCATTGGGACTAGCGGGGGGAGGGAGACCCAGTACTTC.

The chain is built from TRBV5-8 and TRBJ2-3; 7 bases line up with TRBD1. Trimming at V came to 4 bases and at J to 2 bases, leaving 10 bases not matched to a gene. The CDR3 has 16 amino acids. CDR1 and CDR2 (germline): SGHTS, YDEGEE. The CDR3 region has the DNA TGTGCCAGCAGCGCTTTAGGGGGCCCCCACACAGATACGCAGTATTTT. This sequence encodes CASSALGGPHTDTQYF.

The chain is built from TRBV9 and TRBJ1-2; D perhaps matches TRBD1 (6 bases). V was trimmed by 0 bases and J by 5 bases, leaving 14 bases between them. CDR1 and CDR2 (germline): SGDLS, YYNGEE. CDR3 size: 15 residues. In DNA form, the CDR3 reads TGTGCCAGCAGCGTAGCTTTCGGACAGACTTATGGCTACACCTTC. Amino acids: CASSVAFGQTYGYTF. The full variable domain, rest sourced from reference TRBV9 and TRBJ1-2, is DSGVTQTPKHLITATGQRVTLRCSPRSGDLSVYWYQQSLDQGLQFLIQYYNGEERAKGNILERFSAQQFPDLHSELNLSSLELGDSALYFCASSVAFGQTYGYTFGSGTRLTVV.

The V gene is TRBV28, the J gene TRBJ2-2, with D tentatively TRBD2 (5 bases). CDR1 is MDHEN and CDR2 is SYDVKM in the germline V gene. This CDR3 spans 17 amino acids. Trimming left V 1 base short and J 4 bases short, with 16 bases between. DNA for the CDR3: TGTGCCAGCAGTTTATACTTCCCGGACTTTCGCACCGGGGAGCTGTTTTTT. It encodes CASSLYFPDFRTGELFF.

The chain carries TRBV28 and TRBJ1-5; TRBD1 matches 7 bases. The CDR3 extends over 16 amino acids. CDR1 is MDHEN, CDR2 SYDVKM, per germline. The ends lost 4 bases at V and 3 bases at J; junction bases unmatched: 9. CDR3 DNA sequence: TGTGCCAGCAGTTCCCGGGACAGAGATCCCAATCAGCCCCAGCATTTT. Protein: CASSSRDRDPNQPQHF.

The chain employs TRBV5-1 and TRBJ1-1; 9 nucleotides line up with TRBD1. The V segment lost 7 bases and the J segment 3 bases; nucleotides outside the gene matches: 10. CDR3 length equals 15 residues. Germline CDR1 is SGHRS and CDR2 is YFSETQ. The CDR3 nucleotides read TGCGCCAGCCGCCCCACAGGGGGCAGGGACACTGAAGCTTTCTTT. Residues: CASRPTGGRDTEAFF.